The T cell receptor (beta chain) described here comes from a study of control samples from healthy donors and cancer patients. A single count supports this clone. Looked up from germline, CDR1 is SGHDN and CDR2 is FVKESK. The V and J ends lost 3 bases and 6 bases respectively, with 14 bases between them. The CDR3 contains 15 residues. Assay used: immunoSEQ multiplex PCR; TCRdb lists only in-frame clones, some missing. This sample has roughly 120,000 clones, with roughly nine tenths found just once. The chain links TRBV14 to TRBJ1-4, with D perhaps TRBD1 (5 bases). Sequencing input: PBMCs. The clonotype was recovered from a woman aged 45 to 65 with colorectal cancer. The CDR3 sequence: CASSQGTVFDEKLFF. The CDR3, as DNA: TGTGCCAGCAGCCAGGGGACGGTTTTTGATGAAAAACTGTTTTTT.